One and the same sample provided the 16 T cell receptor beta chains below, sequenced in a study of blood T cell repertoires in COVID-19. The table came from immunoSEQ multiplex PCR; TCRdb's copy has only in-frame clones and leaves some out. The sample has under 130,000 clones; 81% are singletons. Sequencing was carried out using peripheral blood. These receptors were collected from a woman between 65 and 79 years old with acute or convalescent COVID-19.

The V gene is TRBV27, the J gene TRBJ2-2; 11 bases line up with TRBD1. V dropped 6 bases and J dropped 7; count of bases not matched to a gene: 13. CDR1 MNHEY and CDR2 SMNVEV come from the germline V gene (reference sequence). This CDR3 spans 17 amino acids. The CDR3 DNA follows: TGTGCCAGCAGGTCGAACCTGGGACAGGGGGGCGGCGGGGAGCTGTTTTTT. Encoded protein: CASRSNLGQGGGGELFF.

This chain connects TRBV20-1 to TRBJ1-1; D is undetermined. Trimming removed 3 bases at V and 1 base at J, with 15 bases between. CDR1 is DFQATT, CDR2 SNEGSKA, per germline (reference sequence). This CDR3 has 15 residues. The CDR3 reads CSASIPGLSNTEAFF. Here the CDR3 DNA reads TGCAGTGCTAGTATCCCTGGACTCTCGAACACTGAAGCTTTCTTT.

V gene TRBV6-5 combines with J gene TRBJ2-3, with 7 bases matching TRBD2. Germline trimming cut 6 bases from V and 0 bases from J; bases unmatched to any gene: 6. Per germline, CDR1 MNHEY and CDR2 SVGAGI. This CDR3 contains 15 residues. DNA for the CDR3: TGTGCCAGCAGACCCCCGCGGGGGAGCACAGATACGCAGTATTTT. Its protein is CASRPPRGSTDTQYF.

This chain links TRBV3-1 (or the pseudogene TRBV3-2) with TRBJ1-5; 8 bases line up with TRBD1. Germline assignment: CDR1 LGHDT and CDR2 YNNKEL (reference sequence). V trimming: 4 bases; J trimming: 4 bases; junction bases outside the gene matches: 6. The CDR3 runs to 15 residues. For the CDR3, the DNA is TGTGCCAGCAGCCCCCAGGGGGCGGTGAATCAGCCCCAGCATTTT. Residues: CASSPQGAVNQPQHF.

This clone was detected only a few times. The chain couples TRBV28 to TRBJ2-7; D is undetermined. The CDR3 has 14 residues. V lost 5 bases and J lost 2, with 13 bases in between. Germline-derived CDR1 and CDR2 are MDHEN and SYDVKM. CDR3 sequence reads: CASSVDTHPYEQYF. Here the CDR3 DNA reads TGTGCCAGCAGTGTAGACACACACCCCTACGAGCAGTACTTC.

The rearrangement links TRBV19 to TRBJ1-2; D call uncertain. The CDR3 loop spans 11 amino acids. Trimming cost V 3 bases and J 4 bases, with 3 bases left between them. Germline V gives CDR1 LNHDA, CDR2 SQIVND (reference sequence). The chain's CDR3 is CASSIGYGYTF. The CDR3 nucleotides are TGTGCCAGTAGTATCGGCTATGGCTACACCTTC.

This clone has only one observation. The chain couples TRBV7-9 to TRBJ2-4; 7 bases match TRBD1. Per germline, CDR1 SEHNR and CDR2 FQNEAQ (reference sequence). The CDR3 loop spans 15 amino acids. J lost 2 bases, V lost 6 bases, and 7 bases had no gene match. Written as DNA, the CDR3 is TGTGCCAGCAGTCCTACAGGGGTGCCCAAAAACATTCAGTACTTC. This codes for CASSPTGVPKNIQYF.

V and J are TRBV3-1 (or the pseudogene TRBV3-2) and TRBJ1-1; a possible D gene is TRBD1 (6 bases). Germline CDR1 reads LGHDT; CDR2 reads YNNKEL (reference sequence). V shed 3 bases and J shed 5 bases, with 16 bases lying between them. This CDR3 comprises 15 residues. The CDR3 loop is CASSHNPGGPTEAFF. CDR3 in DNA: TGTGCCAGCAGCCACAATCCGGGGGGCCCTACTGAAGCTTTCTTT.

This clone was seen more than once but under ten times. The chain couples TRBV29-1 to TRBJ2-3, with no clear D. Trimming took off 6 bases at V and 1 base at J, with 11 bases between the two ends. There are 13 residues in the CDR3. CDR1 is SQVTM, CDR2 ANQGSEA, per germline. The CDR3 loop reads CSVAEVGTDTQYF. In nucleotides, the CDR3 is TGCAGCGTGGCCGAGGTCGGCACAGATACGCAGTATTTT.

This chain links TRBV27 with TRBJ2-7, with a possible D match to TRBD2 (6 bases). This CDR3 has 14 amino acids. The ends were cut back, 3 bases at V and 1 base at J, with 10 bases in the middle. Germline V CDR1 and CDR2: MNHEY, SMNVEV (reference sequence). The CDR3 loop reads CASSFSRESYEQYF. CDR3 DNA: TGTGCCAGCAGTTTCTCCCGGGAGTCCTACGAGCAGTACTTC.

This clone was seen a few times. The chain carries TRBV6-2 or TRBV6-3 and TRBJ1-1; D may be TRBD1 (6 bases). V lost 4 bases and J lost 4, with 13 bases in between. This CDR3 is built from 14 residues. CDR1 is MNHEY and CDR2 is SVGEGT in the germline V gene. For the CDR3, the DNA is TGTGCCAGCAGTTCACAGGGAGGGATCACTGAAGCTTTCTTT. Translated: CASSSQGGITEAFF.

The chain couples TRBV9 to TRBJ2-1; D is possibly TRBD1 (5 bases). The CDR3 loop spans 15 amino acids. The V and J ends lost 0 bases and 4 bases respectively, with 11 bases between them. Germline loops: CDR1 SGDLS, CDR2 YYNGEE. CDR3 protein: CASSVGTGFYNEQFF. The CDR3 DNA sequence: TGTGCCAGCAGCGTAGGCACAGGTTTTTACAATGAGCAGTTCTTC.

The rearrangement links TRBV4-2 to TRBJ2-5; 10 bases line up with TRBD2. The CDR3 has 18 amino acids. V lost 3 bases to trimming and J lost 4 bases; unmatched junction nucleotides: 14. In germline, CDR1 is LGHNA, CDR2 YNFKEQ. The CDR3 protein is CASSHHALAGVGTETQYF. CDR3 nucleotide sequence: TGTGCCAGCAGCCACCACGCCCTAGCGGGAGTTGGAACAGAGACCCAGTACTTC.

The chain joins TRBV5-1 to TRBJ2-5, with D possibly being TRBD2 (5 bases). Germline-derived CDR1 and CDR2 are SGHRS and YFSETQ. The V end was cut by 1 base, the J end by 1 base, with 8 bases between. This CDR3 comprises 14 residues. The CDR3 loop reads CASSLFGLQETQYF. The CDR3 nucleotides read TGCGCCAGCAGCTTGTTTGGACTCCAAGAGACCCAGTACTTC.

The chain links TRBV7-8 to TRBJ1-5; D might be TRBD1 (6 bases). V lost 5 bases to trimming and J lost 0 bases, with 20 bases between them. The CDR3 contains 18 residues. Germline lookup yields CDR1 SGHVS and CDR2 FQNEAQ. CDR3 protein: CASSLLFPDRTSNQPQHF. In DNA form, the CDR3 reads TGTGCCAGCAGCCTCCTTTTTCCTGACAGGACTAGCAATCAGCCCCAGCATTTT.

The chain has TRBV5-1 and TRBJ1-2, with 11 bases fitting TRBD1. Losses at the gene ends were 0 bases for V and 4 bases for J; bases not matched to a gene: 2. The germline V gene encodes CDR1 SGHRS and CDR2 YFSETQ. This CDR3 has 15 residues. CDR3 DNA sequence: TGCGCCAGCAGCTTGGGGACAGGGGGCTTCTATGGCTACACCTTC. This codes for CASSLGTGGFYGYTF.